The 3 T cell receptor beta chains presented below share a single source sample, sequenced in a study of cytomegalovirus exposure and HLA in healthy donors. The study ran its PCR with 60 Vbeta and 13 Jbeta primers. Generated by immunoSEQ multiplex PCR, the TCRdb table keeps only in-frame clones and is missing some. This table has 130,000 or so clones, approximately 8.9% appearing once. Sequencing was performed on PBMCs. These receptors all come from a woman in her 40s in good health and CMV-seropositive.

The chain couples TRBV15 to TRBJ2-5; TRBD2 matches at 9 bases. Trimming removed 2 bases from V and 3 bases from J; junction bases left unmatched: 7. The CDR3 is 16 residues long. Per germline, CDR1 LNHNV and CDR2 YYDKDF (reference sequence). The CDR3 reads CATSRTPGLAEETQYF. The CDR3 nucleotides are TGTGCCACCAGCAGAACACCGGGACTAGCAGAAGAGACCCAGTACTTC.

This clone was counted between two and nine times. The CDR3 nucleotides are TGTGCCTGCTGGGGGGGGGTGAACACTGAAGCTTTCTTT. Its translation: CACWGGVNTEAFF. V usage is TRBV19 and J usage is TRBJ1-1, with a tentative D call TRBD1 (5 bases). The CDR3 has 13 amino acids. V was pared by 11 bases and J by 0 bases, with 13 bases between. Per the germline V gene, CDR1 is LNHDA and CDR2 is SQIVND (reference sequence). Using reference TRBV19 and TRBJ1-1 for the parts outside the CDR3, the full variable domain is DGGITQSPKYLFRKEGQNVTLSCEQNLNHDAMYWYRQDPGQGLRLIYYSQIVNDFQKGDIAEGYSVSREKKESFPLTVTSAQKNPTAFYLCACWGGVNTEAFFGQGTRLTVV.

The sample holds a few counts of this clone. J is TRBJ2-2 and V is TRBV10-3; a possible D gene is TRBD2 (5 bases). V gave up 7 bases and J gave up 5 bases, with 8 bases separating them. The CDR3 covers 12 residues. CDR1 is ENHRY and CDR2 is SYGVKD in the germline V gene. The chain's CDR3 is CAIKGVTGELFF. The CDR3, as DNA: TGTGCCATCAAGGGAGTTACCGGGGAGCTGTTTTTT.